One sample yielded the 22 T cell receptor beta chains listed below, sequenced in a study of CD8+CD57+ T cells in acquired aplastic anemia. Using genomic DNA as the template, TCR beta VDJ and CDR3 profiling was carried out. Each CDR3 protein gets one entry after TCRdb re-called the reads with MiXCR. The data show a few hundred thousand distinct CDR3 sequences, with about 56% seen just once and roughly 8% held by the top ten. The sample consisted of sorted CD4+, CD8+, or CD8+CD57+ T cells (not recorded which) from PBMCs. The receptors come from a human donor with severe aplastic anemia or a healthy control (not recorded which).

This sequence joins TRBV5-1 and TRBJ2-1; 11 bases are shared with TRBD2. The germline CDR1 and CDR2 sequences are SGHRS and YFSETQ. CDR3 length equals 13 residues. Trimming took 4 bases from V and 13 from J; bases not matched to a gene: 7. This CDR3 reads CASSQEGLADQFF. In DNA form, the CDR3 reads TGCGCCAGCAGCCAGGAGGGACTAGCGGACCAGTTCTTC.

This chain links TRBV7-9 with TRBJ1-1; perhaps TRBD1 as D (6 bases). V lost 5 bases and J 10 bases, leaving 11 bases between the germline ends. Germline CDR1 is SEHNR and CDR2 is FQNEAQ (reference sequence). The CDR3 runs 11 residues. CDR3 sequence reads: CASSQGRGAFF. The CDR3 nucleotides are TGTGCCAGCAGCCAAGGCAGGGGAGCTTTCTTT. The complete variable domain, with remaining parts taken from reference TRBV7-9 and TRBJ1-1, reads DTGVSQNPRHKITKRGQNVTFRCDPISEHNRLYWYRQTLGQGPEFLTYFQNEAQLEKSRLLSDRFSAERPKGSFSTLEIQRTEQGDSAMYLCASSQGRGAFFGQGTRLTVV.

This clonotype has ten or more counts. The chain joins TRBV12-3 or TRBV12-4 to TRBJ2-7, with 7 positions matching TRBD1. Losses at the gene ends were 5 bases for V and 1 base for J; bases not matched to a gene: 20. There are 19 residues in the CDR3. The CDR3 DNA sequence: TGTGCCAGCAGTGCCCACCCGGGACAGAAAAGGCAGATTTCCTACGAGCAGTACTTC. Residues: CASSAHPGQKRQISYEQYF.

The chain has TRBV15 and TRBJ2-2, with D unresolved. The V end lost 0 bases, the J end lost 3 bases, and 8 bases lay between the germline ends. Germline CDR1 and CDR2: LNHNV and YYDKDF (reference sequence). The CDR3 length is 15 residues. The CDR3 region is CATSRDLQHTGELFF. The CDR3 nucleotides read TGTGCCACCAGCAGAGATTTACAGCACACCGGGGAGCTGTTTTTT. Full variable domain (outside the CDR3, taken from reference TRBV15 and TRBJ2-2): DAMVIQNPRYQVTQFGKPVTLSCSQTLNHNVMYWYQQKSSQAPKLLFHYYDKDFNNEADTPDNFQSRRPNTSFCFLDIRSPGLGDTAMYLCATSRDLQHTGELFFGEGSRLTVL.

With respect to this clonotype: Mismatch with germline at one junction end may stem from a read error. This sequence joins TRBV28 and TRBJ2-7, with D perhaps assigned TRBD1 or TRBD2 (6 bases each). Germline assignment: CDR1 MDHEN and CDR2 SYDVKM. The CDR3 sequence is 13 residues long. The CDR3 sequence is CASSLGGPYGQYF. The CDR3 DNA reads TGTGCCAGCAGTTTAGGGGGGCCCTACGGGCAGTACTTC. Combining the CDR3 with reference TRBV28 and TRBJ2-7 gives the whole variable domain DVKVTQSSRYLVKRTGEKVFLECVQDMDHENMFWYRQDPGLGLRLIYFSYDVKMKEKGDIPEGYSVSREKKERFSLILESASTNQTSMYLCASSLGGPYGQYFGPGTRLTVT.

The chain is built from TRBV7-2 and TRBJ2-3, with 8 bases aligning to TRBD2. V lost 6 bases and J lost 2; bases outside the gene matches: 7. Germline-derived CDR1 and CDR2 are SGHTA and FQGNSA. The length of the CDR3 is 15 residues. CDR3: CASSYGGGATDTQYF. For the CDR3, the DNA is TGTGCCAGCAGTTACGGGGGGGGGGCCACAGATACGCAGTATTTT.

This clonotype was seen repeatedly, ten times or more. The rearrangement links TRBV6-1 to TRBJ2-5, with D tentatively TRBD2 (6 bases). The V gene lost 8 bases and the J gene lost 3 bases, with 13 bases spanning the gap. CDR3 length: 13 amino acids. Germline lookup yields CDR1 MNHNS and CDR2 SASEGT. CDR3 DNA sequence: TGTGCCAGCGGGCTAGGAGGGAAAGAGACCCAGTACTTC. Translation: CASGLGGKETQYF.

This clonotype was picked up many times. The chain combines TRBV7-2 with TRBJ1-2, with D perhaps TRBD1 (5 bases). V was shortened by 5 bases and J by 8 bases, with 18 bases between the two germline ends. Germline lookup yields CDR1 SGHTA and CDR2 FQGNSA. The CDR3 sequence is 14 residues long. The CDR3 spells CASSSPGGFWGYTF. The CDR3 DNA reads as TGTGCCAGCAGCAGCCCTGGGGGGTTCTGGGGCTACACCTTC.

CDR3 sequence: CRGHRGVEAFF. The CDR3 region has the DNA TGCAGGGGACACAGGGGGGTAGAAGCTTTCTTT. The chain combines TRBV20-1 with TRBJ1-1; 8 nucleotides agree with TRBD1. CDR1 is DFQATT and CDR2 is SNEGSKA in the germline V gene (reference sequence). CDR3 length: 11 amino acids.

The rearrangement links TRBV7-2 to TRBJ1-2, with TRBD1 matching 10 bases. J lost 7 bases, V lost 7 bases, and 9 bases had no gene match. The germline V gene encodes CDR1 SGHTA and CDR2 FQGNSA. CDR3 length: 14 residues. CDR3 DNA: TGTGCCAGCATCGGAAAGGGGACAGGGGCTGGCTACACCTTC. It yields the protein CASIGKGTGAGYTF.

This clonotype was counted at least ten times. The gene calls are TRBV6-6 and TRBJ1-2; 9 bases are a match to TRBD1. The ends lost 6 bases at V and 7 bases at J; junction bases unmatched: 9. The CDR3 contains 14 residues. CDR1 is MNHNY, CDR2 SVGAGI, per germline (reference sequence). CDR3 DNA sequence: TGTGCCAGCAGAGGGGGGACAGGGCGTGGTGGCTACACCTTC. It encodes CASRGGTGRGGYTF.

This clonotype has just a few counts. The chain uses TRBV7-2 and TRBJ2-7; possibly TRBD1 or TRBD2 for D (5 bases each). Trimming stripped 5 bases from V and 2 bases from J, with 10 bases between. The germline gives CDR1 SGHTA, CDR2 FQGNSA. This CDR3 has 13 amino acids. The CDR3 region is CASSGTGTYEQYF. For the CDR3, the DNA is TGTGCCAGCAGCGGGACGGGGACCTACGAGCAGTACTTC.

DNA for the CDR3: TGTGCCACCGGGGCCCAGCGGCAGTTCTTC. It encodes CATGAQRQFF. This sequence joins TRBV24-1 and TRBJ2-1, with D maybe TRBD1 (5 bases). Germline loops: CDR1 KGHDR, CDR2 SFDVKD. This CDR3 has 10 residues. With 9 bases removed from V and 12 bases from J, the gap between germline ends came to 11 bases.

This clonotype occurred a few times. CDR3: CSVRAGEDGYTF. CDR3 DNA sequence: TGCAGCGTTAGGGCAGGGGAAGATGGCTACACCTTC. The rearrangement links TRBV29-1 to TRBJ1-2; tentatively, D is TRBD1 (6 bases). Trimming cost V 5 bases and J 6 bases, with 13 bases left between them. This CDR3 comprises 12 residues. Germline loops: CDR1 SQVTM, CDR2 ANQGSEA.

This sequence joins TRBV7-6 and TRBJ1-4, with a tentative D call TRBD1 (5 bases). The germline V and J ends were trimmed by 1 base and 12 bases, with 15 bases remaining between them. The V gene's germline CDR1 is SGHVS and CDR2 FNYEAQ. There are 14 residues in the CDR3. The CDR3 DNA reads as TGTGCCAGCAGCTTAGAAGACGGGGCATGGCAACTGTTTTTT. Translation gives CASSLEDGAWQLFF.

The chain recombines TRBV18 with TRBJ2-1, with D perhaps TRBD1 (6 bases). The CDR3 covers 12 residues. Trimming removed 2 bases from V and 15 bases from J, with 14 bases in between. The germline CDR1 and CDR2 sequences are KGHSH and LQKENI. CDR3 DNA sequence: TGTGCCAGCTCACCAGAGGGGACAAAAACGTTCTTC. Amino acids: CASSPEGTKTFF.

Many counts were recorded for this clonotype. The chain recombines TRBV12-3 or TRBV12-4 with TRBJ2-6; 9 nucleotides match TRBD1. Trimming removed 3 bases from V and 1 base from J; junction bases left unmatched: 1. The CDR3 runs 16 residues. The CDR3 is CASSFDRGSGANVLTF. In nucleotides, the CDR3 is TGTGCCAGCAGTTTTGACAGGGGGTCTGGGGCCAACGTCCTGACTTTC.

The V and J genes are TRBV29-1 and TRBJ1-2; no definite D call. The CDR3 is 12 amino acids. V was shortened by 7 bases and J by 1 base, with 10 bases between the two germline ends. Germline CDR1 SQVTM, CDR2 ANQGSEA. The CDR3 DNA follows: TGCAGCGCCGGACCGAGTAACTATGGCTACACCTTC. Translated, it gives CSAGPSNYGYTF.

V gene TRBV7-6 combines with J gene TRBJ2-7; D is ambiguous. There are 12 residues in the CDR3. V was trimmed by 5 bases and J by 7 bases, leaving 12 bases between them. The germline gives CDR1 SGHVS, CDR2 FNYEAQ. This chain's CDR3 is CASSAALGEQYF. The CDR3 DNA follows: TGTGCCAGCAGCGCCGCCTTGGGTGAGCAGTACTTC.

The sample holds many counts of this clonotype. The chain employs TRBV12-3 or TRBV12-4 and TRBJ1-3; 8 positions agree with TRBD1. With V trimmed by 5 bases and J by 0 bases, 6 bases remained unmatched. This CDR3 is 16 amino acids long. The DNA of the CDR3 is TGTGCCAGCAGTCTTAGGGACAGGATCTCTGGAAACACCATATATTTT. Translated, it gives CASSLRDRISGNTIYF.

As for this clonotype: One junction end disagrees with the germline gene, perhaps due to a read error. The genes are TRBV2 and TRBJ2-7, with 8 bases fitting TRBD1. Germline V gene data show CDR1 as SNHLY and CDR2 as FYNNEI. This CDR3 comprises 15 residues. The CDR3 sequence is CATSDPTRTGNEQYF. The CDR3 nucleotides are TGTGCCACCAGTGATCCGACACGGACAGGGAACGAGCAGTACTTC.

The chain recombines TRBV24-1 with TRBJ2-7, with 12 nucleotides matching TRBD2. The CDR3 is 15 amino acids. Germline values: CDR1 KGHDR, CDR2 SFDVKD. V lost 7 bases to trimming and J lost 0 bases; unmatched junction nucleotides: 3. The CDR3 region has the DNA TGTGCCACCAGCGGACTAGCGGGGAGCTCCTACGAGCAGTACTTC. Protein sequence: CATSGLAGSSYEQYF.